This TCR beta chain was retrieved from a study of T-cell memory formation after mild COVID-19. TCRdb re-derived calls from the 5' RACE reads in MiXCR, one entry per CDR3 protein. This table holds around 30,000 distinct CDR3 sequences, roughly an eighth found once. This clonotype showed up many times. The CDR3 runs to 13 residues. The V end was cut by 4 bases, the J end by 2 bases, with 11 bases between. Germline V gene data show CDR1 as SQVTM and CDR2 as ANQGSEA. The chain couples TRBV29-1 to TRBJ1-2; the D gene is possibly TRBD1 (5 bases). The sequencing sample was made of PBMCs or a T cell subset sorted from them (not recorded which). This clonotype was sampled from an adult woman who had mild COVID-19 (a few samples of this study predate the infection). Cell type and time point are not known. This chain's CDR3 is CSVGRAANYGYTF. The CDR3 coding sequence is TGCAGCGTTGGCAGGGCCGCGAACTATGGCTACACCTTC. Full variable domain (outside the CDR3, taken from reference TRBV29-1 and TRBJ1-2): SAVISQKPSRDICQRGTSLTIQCQVDSQVTMMFWYRQQPGQSLTLIATANQGSEATYESGFVIDKFPISRPNLTFSTLTVSNMSPEDSSIYLCSVGRAANYGYTFGSGTRLTVV.